This T cell receptor (beta chain) originates from a study of control samples from healthy donors and cancer patients. Data came from immunoSEQ multiplex PCR; TCRdb stores just in-frame clones and leaves some out. The sample records roughly 21,000 clones, less than 90% being singletons. This CDR3 has 16 amino acids. Germline-derived CDR1 and CDR2 are SEHNR and FQNEAQ (reference sequence). A note on this clone: One junction end does not reproduce the germline sequence, and a read error may be involved.

The specimen was PBMCs. The receptor was derived from a man in his 60s with colorectal cancer. The chain uses TRBV7-9 and TRBJ1-2; D is unresolved. The CDR3 loop is CASSLELALGDYDYTF. CDR3 nucleotides: TGTGCCAGCAGCTTAGAATTGGCCCTGGGAGACTATGACTACACCTTC.